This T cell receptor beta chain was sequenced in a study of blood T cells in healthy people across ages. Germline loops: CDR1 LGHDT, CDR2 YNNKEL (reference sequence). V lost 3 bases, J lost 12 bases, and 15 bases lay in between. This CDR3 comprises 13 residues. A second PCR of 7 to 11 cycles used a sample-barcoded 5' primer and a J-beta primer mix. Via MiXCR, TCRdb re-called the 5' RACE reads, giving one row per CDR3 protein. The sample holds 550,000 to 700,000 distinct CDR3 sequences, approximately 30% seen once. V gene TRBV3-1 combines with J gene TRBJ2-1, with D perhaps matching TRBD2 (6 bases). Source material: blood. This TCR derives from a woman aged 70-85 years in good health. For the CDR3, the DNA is TGTGCCAGCAGCCATGGGGACTTCAGTGGGCAGTTCTTC. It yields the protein CASSHGDFSGQFF.